This T cell receptor (beta chain) appears in the sequencing data of a study of identical twins. V was cut by 0 bases and J by 2 bases, with 14 bases left in between. The CDR3 contains 16 residues. Germline V CDR1 and CDR2: SGDLS, YYNGEE. This clonotype was picked up many times. MiXCR, run by TCRdb on the 5' RACE reads, gives a single entry per CDR3 protein. The data show about 720,000 distinct CDR3 sequences, over 8.5% seen once. This sample also appeared in a second study, on yellow fever vaccine responses in identical twins.

The rearrangement links TRBV9 to TRBJ1-1, with D unresolved. The source is a woman between 18 and 29 years old in good health. The specimen was PBMCs. The CDR3 DNA sequence: TGTGCCAGCAGCGTAGAGCCGACATTCCAAAACACTGAAGCTTTCTTT. The encoded protein is CASSVEPTFQNTEAFF.